This is a list of T cell receptor beta chains from one sample in a study of CD8 T cells in ankylosing spondylitis. TCRdb processed the 5' RACE reads anew with MiXCR; each CDR3 protein has one entry. The sample records 750,000 to 850,000 distinct CDR3 sequences, approximately 10% being singletons. The sample comprised blood, either unsorted or a sorted T cell fraction (not recorded which). These receptors all stem from a male donor with ankylosing spondylitis. The CDR3 runs from the conserved cysteine through the conserved F or W. The D gene is left open where the match is weak. Size tells how often a clone was seen (once, few, many) or the class of an expanded clone, and some rows leave it out.

V	J	D	length	size	CDR3	DNA
TRBV4-3	TRBJ2-6	TRBD1	18	NA	CASSQAGGKMAGANVLTF	TGCGCCAGCAGCCAAGCAGGGGGAAAAATGGCTGGGGCCAACGTCCTGACTTTC
TRBV6-5	TRBJ1-5	NA	15	NA	CASSLSRADNQPQHF	TGTGCCAGCAGTTTGAGCAGGGCAGACAATCAGCCCCAGCATTTT
TRBV7-2	TRBJ2-5	NA	13	few	CATAGSPQETQYF	TGTGCGACGGCAGGGTCACCTCAAGAGACCCAGTACTTC
TRBV11-1	TRBJ2-7	NA	13	few	CASSLQAPYEQYF	TGTGCCAGCAGCTTACAAGCCCCCTACGAGCAGTACTTC
TRBV12-3/TRBV12-4	TRBJ2-1	NA	11	NA	CASSLKTAEIF	TGTGCCAGCAGTTTAAAGACAGCTGAGATCTTC
TRBV10-3	TRBJ2-2	TRBD2	14	few	CATGRGGASGELFF	TGTGCCACCGGGCGCGGGGGGGCATCCGGGGAGCTGTTTTTT
TRBV4-1	TRBJ2-1	NA	15	NA	CASSQDPSRINEQFF	TGCGCCAGCAGCCAAGACCCTAGCAGAATCAATGAGCAGTTCTTC
TRBV27	TRBJ1-4	TRBD1	14	NA	CASSHRGPGGKLFF	TGTGCCAGCAGCCATAGGGGCCCAGGGGGAAAACTGTTTTTT
TRBV7-8	TRBJ2-1	TRBD2	15	many	CASSLVFGGANEQFF	TGTGCCAGCAGCTTAGTTTTCGGGGGGGCCAATGAGCAGTTCTTC
TRBV7-9	TRBJ2-1	TRBD1	15	few	CASSTRDRWDNEQFF	TGTGCCAGCAGCACAAGGGACAGATGGGACAATGAGCAGTTCTTC
TRBV6-1	TRBJ1-1	NA	10	NA	CASSDYEAFF	TGTGCCAGCAGTGATTATGAAGCTTTCTTT
TRBV20-1	TRBJ1-2	NA	13	NA	CSASSSGFYGYTF	TGCAGTGCTAGCTCGTCAGGGTTCTATGGCTACACCTTC
TRBV20-1	TRBJ1-5	NA	11	few	CSAADNQPQHF	TGCAGTGCCGCTGATAATCAGCCCCAGCATTTT
TRBV20-1	TRBJ1-3	NA	13	many	CSASPRAGNTIYF	TGCAGTGCTAGCCCCAGGGCTGGAAACACCATATATTTT
TRBV12-3/TRBV12-4	TRBJ2-7	NA	11	few	CASSLMGPQYF	TGTGCCAGCAGTTTAATGGGGCCACAGTACTTC
TRBV20-1	TRBJ2-1	NA	12	NA	CSARVSYNEQFF	TGCAGTGCTAGAGTATCCTACAATGAGCAGTTCTTC
TRBV6-1	TRBJ1-5	NA	13	NA	CASSEMENQPQHF	TGTGCCAGCAGTGAAATGGAGAATCAGCCCCAGCATTTT
TRBV25-1	TRBJ1-4	NA	16	few	CASSELGGRSNEKLFF	TGTGCCAGCAGTGAATTGGGAGGGCGAAGTAATGAAAAACTGTTTTTT
TRBV7-9	TRBJ2-3	NA	14	NA	CASSTHRAADTQYF	TGTGCCAGCAGCACCCACCGGGCGGCAGATACGCAGTATTTT
TRBV24-1	TRBJ2-6	NA	15	NA	CATSDFGSGANVLTF	TGTGCCACCAGTGATTTCGGGTCCGGGGCCAACGTCCTGACTTTC
TRBV20-1	TRBJ2-3	TRBD2	16	many	CSARDLLAVPTDTQYF	TGCAGTGCTAGAGATCTCCTAGCGGTTCCCACAGATACGCAGTATTTT
TRBV20-1	TRBJ2-1	TRBD1	13	few	CSAAQGSYNEQFF	TGCAGTGCTGCACAGGGGTCCTACAATGAGCAGTTCTTC
TRBV28	TRBJ2-2	NA	15	NA	CASSLSGFRTGELFF	TGTGCCAGCAGTTTATCAGGGTTTAGGACCGGGGAGCTGTTTTTT
TRBV12-3/TRBV12-4	TRBJ1-1	NA	14	NA	CASSFTGGHTEAFF	TGTGCCAGCAGTTTTACCGGAGGGCACACTGAAGCTTTCTTT
TRBV7-2	TRBJ2-7	NA	15	NA	CASGTGGGRKGEQYF	TGTGCCAGCGGCACAGGGGGGGGCCGGAAGGGTGAGCAGTACTTC
TRBV3-1	TRBJ2-1	NA	14	few	CASRKGQGKNEQFF	TGTGCCAGCAGAAAGGGGCAGGGTAAAAATGAGCAGTTCTTC
TRBV28	TRBJ1-6	TRBD1	16	few	CASSLSPGQGGSPLHF	TGTGCCAGCAGTTTATCCCCGGGACAGGGAGGATCACCCCTCCACTTT
TRBV5-1	TRBJ2-1	TRBD2	16	NA	CASSFNPGTRSNEQFF	TGCGCCAGCAGCTTTAACCCCGGGACTAGGAGTAATGAGCAGTTCTTC
TRBV5-6	TRBJ2-1	TRBD2	12	few	CASSLPRTSSVF	TGTGCCAGCAGCTTGCCCCGGACTAGTTCGGTCTTC
TRBV12-3/TRBV12-4	TRBJ1-1	NA	15	NA	CASSSPGLMNTEAFF	TGTGCCAGCAGTTCCCCGGGACTGATGAATACTGAAGCTTTCTTT
TRBV20-1	TRBJ1-5	TRBD1	16	few	CSAGDRTGYSNQPQHF	TGCAGTGCTGGAGATCGGACAGGGTATAGCAATCAGCCCCAGCATTTT
TRBV5-1	TRBJ2-3	TRBD2	15	few	CASSLNAGGTDTQYF	TGCGCCAGCAGCCTTAATGCGGGAGGCACAGATACGCAGTATTTT
TRBV11-3	TRBJ2-1	NA	15	few	CASSLSGSRWGEQFF	TGTGCCAGCAGCTTATCGGGTAGCAGGTGGGGTGAGCAGTTCTTC
TRBV10-3	TRBJ1-2	TRBD1	12	few	CAIGLGGSGYTF	TGTGCCATCGGGCTAGGGGGCTCTGGCTACACCTTC
TRBV21-1	TRBJ2-1	NA	14	few	CASSNRGGRNEQFF	TGTGCCAGCAGCAACAGGGGAGGGCGGAATGAGCAGTTCTTC
TRBV20-1	TRBJ2-5	TRBD2	16	few	CSATRGGGVFRETQYF	TGCAGTGCTACCCGGGGGGGAGGCGTCTTTCGAGAGACCCAGTACTTC
TRBV5-1	TRBJ2-2	TRBD1	16	many	CASSSSGTGVYGELFF	TGCGCCAGCAGCTCCTCCGGGACAGGGGTTTACGGGGAGCTGTTTTTT
TRBV4-3	TRBJ1-4	NA	15	NA	CASSQSTATNEKLFF	TGCGCCAGCAGCCAGTCGACCGCAACTAATGAAAAACTGTTTTTT
TRBV3-1	TRBJ2-1	NA	14	few	CASSQAPTHNEQFF	TGTGCCAGCAGCCAAGCTCCAACTCACAATGAGCAGTTCTTC
TRBV12-3/TRBV12-4	TRBJ2-7	NA	12	few	CASRTNSGEQYF	TGTGCCAGCAGGACTAACAGTGGCGAGCAGTACTTC
TRBV7-2	TRBJ2-7	NA	16	few	CASSFGQGQNFYEQYF	TGTGCCAGCAGCTTTGGTCAAGGTCAGAATTTCTACGAGCAGTACTTC
TRBV10-2	TRBJ2-7	TRBD1	16	few	CASSEEDRGLAYEQYF	TGCGCCAGCAGTGAGGAGGACAGGGGGCTTGCCTACGAGCAGTACTTC
TRBV5-1	TRBJ1-1	TRBD1	15	NA	CASSAQGRGNTEAFF	TGCGCCAGCAGCGCACAGGGGCGTGGGAACACTGAAGCTTTCTTT
TRBV12-3/TRBV12-4	TRBJ2-7	TRBD1	15	NA	CASRSMGQGTYEQYF	TGTGCCAGCAGGTCCATGGGACAGGGGACATACGAGCAGTACTTC
TRBV6-1	TRBJ2-3	NA	14	many	CASGDRLSTDTQYF	TGTGCCAGCGGAGACAGGCTTTCCACAGATACGCAGTATTTT
TRBV20-1	TRBJ2-7	NA	12	NA	CSAQEDVYEQYF	TGCAGTGCTCAGGAGGACGTTTACGAGCAGTACTTC